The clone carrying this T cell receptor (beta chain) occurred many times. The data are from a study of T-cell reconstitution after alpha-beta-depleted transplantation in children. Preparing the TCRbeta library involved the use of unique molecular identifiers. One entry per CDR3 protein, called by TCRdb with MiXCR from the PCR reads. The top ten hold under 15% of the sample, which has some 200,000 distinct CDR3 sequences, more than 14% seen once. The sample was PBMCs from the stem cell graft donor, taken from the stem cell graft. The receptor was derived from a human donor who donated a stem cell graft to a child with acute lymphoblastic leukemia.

The CDR3 here is CASTRTSGRSQETQYF. In DNA, the CDR3 is TGTGCCAGCACCAGGACTAGCGGGAGAAGTCAAGAGACCCAGTACTTC. The chain employs TRBV6-1 and TRBJ2-5; 13 bases agree with TRBD2. Germline V gives CDR1 MNHNS, CDR2 SASEGT. There are 16 residues in the CDR3. V gave up 7 bases and J gave up 2 bases; unmatched junction bases: 7.